These T cell receptor beta chains were read from a single sample in a study of CD8 T cells in ankylosing spondylitis. TCRdb re-called the 5' RACE reads through MiXCR, storing one row per CDR3 protein. Among about 260,000 distinct CDR3 sequences listed, 15% to 20% were seen once. The sequenced sample consisted of blood, either unsorted or a sorted T cell fraction (not recorded which). The source of these receptors is a male donor with ankylosing spondylitis or in good health (not recorded which). Both conserved end residues are part of each CDR3. The D gene is left open where the match is weak. Part of the rows lack a size; the others show once, few, many or a class for expanded clones.

>TRBV12-3/TRBV12-4|TRBJ1-5|NA|NA
TGTGCCAGCAGTCCGGGACCGCACTATAGCAATCAGCCCCAGCATTTT
CASSPGPHYSNQPQHF
>TRBV10-3|TRBJ1-2|NA|many
TGTGCCATCAGTGAGTCACGGGAAAACCCCTATGGCTACACCTTC
CAISESRENPYGYTF
>TRBV3-1|TRBJ2-3|TRBD2|NA
TGTGCCAGCAGCCTAAAGGTAGCGGGAGCAGATACGCAGTATTTT
CASSLKVAGADTQYF
>TRBV10-3|TRBJ2-3|NA|many
TGTGGGTTCGCAGATACGCAGTATTTT
CGFADTQYF
>TRBV9|TRBJ2-1|NA|NA
TGTGCCAGCAGCCCCAAAGCCCGCTACGATGAGCAGTTCTTC
CASSPKARYDEQFF
>TRBV9|TRBJ2-5|NA|NA
TGTGCCAGCAGCGTAGATGGGGGGGGCCTGCAAGAGACCCAGTACTTC
CASSVDGGGLQETQYF
>TRBV4-1|TRBJ2-1|NA|many
TGCGCCAGCAGCCAAGAACCTCTTAAGCAGTTCTTC
CASSQEPLKQFF
>TRBV6-1|TRBJ1-1|TRBD1|few
TGTGCCAGCAGTGATCGGACAGGGCAGGCTGAAGCTTTCTTT
CASSDRTGQAEAFF
>TRBV20-1|TRBJ1-1|NA|many
TGCAGTGCTAGAGATGGCCGGGCCCAGAACACTGAAGCTTTCTTT
CSARDGRAQNTEAFF
>TRBV12-3/TRBV12-4|TRBJ1-4|NA|few
TGTGCCAGCAGTTTTGGGACGGGTAATGAAAAACTGTTTTTT
CASSFGTGNEKLFF
>TRBV20-1|TRBJ2-2|NA|few
TGCAGTGCTAGAGGTGTGGCGAACACCGGGGAGCTGTTTTTT
CSARGVANTGELFF
>TRBV20-1|TRBJ1-4|NA|few
TGCAGTGCTAGACCCATCCGCGGGGGAGTATCTAATGAAAAACTGTTTTTT
CSARPIRGGVSNEKLFF
>TRBV27|TRBJ2-5|NA|NA
TGTGCCAGCAGTTCCTACAGGGACGGGACCCAGTACTTC
CASSSYRDGTQYF
>TRBV9|TRBJ1-1|TRBD1|NA
TGTGCCAGCAGCCCCCTACGTATTACAGGGGGCTGGGACACTGAAGCTTTCTTT
CASSPLRITGGWDTEAFF
>TRBV5-1|TRBJ2-3|TRBD2|NA
TGCGCCAGCAGCGCAGGACTAGCGGTCTCGCCTAGCACAGATACGCAGTATTTT
CASSAGLAVSPSTDTQYF
>TRBV2|TRBJ2-3|TRBD2|few
TGTGCCAGCACGCTAGCGGGAGCAGATACGCAGTATTTT
CASTLAGADTQYF
>TRBV5-1|TRBJ2-1|NA|few
TGCGCCAGCAGCCCCGGGGAGAAGGGGAATGAGCAGTTCTTC
CASSPGEKGNEQFF
>TRBV4-1|TRBJ2-1|NA|few
TGCGCCAGCAGCCTAGTTCAGGGAGACTACAATGAGCAGTTCTTC
CASSLVQGDYNEQFF
>TRBV6-5|TRBJ2-5|NA|NA
TGTGCCAGCAGTTACCGTCTTAGCGTCCTGGAGACCCAGTACTTC
CASSYRLSVLETQYF
>TRBV10-2|TRBJ1-5|NA|NA
TGCGCCAGCAGTGATGGGGCCCTAAGCAATCAGCCCCAGCATTTT
CASSDGALSNQPQHF
>TRBV5-5|TRBJ2-3|NA|NA
TGTGCCAGCAGTACGCTTGGGGGCGGCACAGATACGCAGTATTTT
CASSTLGGGTDTQYF
>TRBV20-1|TRBJ2-1|TRBD2|NA
TGCAGTGCTGACCCGACTAGCGGGGATACATACAATGAGCAGTTCTTC
CSADPTSGDTYNEQFF
>TRBV18|TRBJ1-1|NA|few
TGTGCCAGCTCACCACAATCGGGGGGCAGGGCTGAAGCTTTCTTT
CASSPQSGGRAEAFF
>TRBV9|TRBJ1-2|TRBD1|NA
TGTGCCAGCAGTGTCGCCCGGGACAGGAACTATGGCTACACCTTC
CASSVARDRNYGYTF
>TRBV6-1|TRBJ2-2|TRBD1|NA
TGTGCCAGCAGAGAGACAGGGCTGAACACCGGGGAGCTGTTTTTT
CASRETGLNTGELFF
>TRBV10-3|TRBJ1-4|TRBD1|NA
TGTGCCATCAGTGAGTCGGGGGACAGGGGTGAAAAACTGTTTTTT
CAISESGDRGEKLFF